These T cell receptor beta chains were read from a single sample in a study of cytomegalovirus exposure and HLA in healthy donors. The method was immunoSEQ multiplex PCR; TCRdb's version includes in-frame clones alone and lacks a portion of them. The sample yields more than 85,000 clones, 60% to 85% seen once. The sequenced sample consisted of PBMCs. The source of these receptors is a man aged 35-49 years in good health and CMV-seronegative. CDR3s include the opening cysteine and the closing phenylalanine or tryptophan. Each record gives: clone size, V gene, J gene, D gene, CDR3 DNA, CDR3 protein. D genes are given only for firm matches. Rows may omit the clone size; those that give it use once, few, many or a size class.

clone_size: few
v_call: TRBV4-3
j_call: TRBJ1-2
d_call: -
cdr3_nt: TGCGCCAGCAGCCAAGATTCCCAGGGAACTAATGGCTACACCTTC
cdr3_aa: CASSQDSQGTNGYTF

clone_size: -
v_call: TRBV7-6
j_call: TRBJ2-2
d_call: TRBD2
cdr3_nt: TGTGCCAGCAGCCGGGACTACTCGAACACCGGGGAGCTGTTTTTT
cdr3_aa: CASSRDYSNTGELFF

clone_size: once
v_call: TRBV7-9
j_call: TRBJ2-3
d_call: TRBD2
cdr3_nt: TGTGCCAGCAGCCCGGGACTAGCGGGGGTAGATACGCAGTATTTT
cdr3_aa: CASSPGLAGVDTQYF

clone_size: -
v_call: TRBV29-1
j_call: TRBJ1-2
d_call: -
cdr3_nt: TGCAGCGTTGAACGACAAAACTATGGCTACACCTTC
cdr3_aa: CSVERQNYGYTF

clone_size: -
v_call: TRBV5-6
j_call: TRBJ2-7
d_call: TRBD1
cdr3_nt: TGTGCCAGCAGCTTCCGGGACAGGGGTGGCGAGCAGTACTTC
cdr3_aa: CASSFRDRGGEQYF

clone_size: -
v_call: TRBV6-1
j_call: TRBJ2-1
d_call: -
cdr3_nt: TGTGCCAGCAGTGAGGGAGGAGGGAATGAGCAGTTCTTC
cdr3_aa: CASSEGGGNEQFF

clone_size: -
v_call: TRBV4-1
j_call: TRBJ1-6
d_call: TRBD1
cdr3_nt: TGCGCCAGCAGCCTCAATAGGGTAATAGGACAGGGGCAATCACCCCTCCACTTT
cdr3_aa: CASSLNRVIGQGQSPLHF

clone_size: -
v_call: TRBV7-2
j_call: TRBJ1-6
d_call: -
cdr3_nt: TGTGCCAGCAGCCCTGGGGAGTCTAATTCACCCCTCCACTTT
cdr3_aa: CASSPGESNSPLHF

clone_size: -
v_call: TRBV14
j_call: TRBJ2-2
d_call: TRBD1
cdr3_nt: TGTGCCAGCAGCCCCCGCCGGGACAGGTGGGGCACCGGGGAGCTGTTTTTT
cdr3_aa: CASSPRRDRWGTGELFF

clone_size: -
v_call: TRBV29-1
j_call: TRBJ1-1
d_call: -
cdr3_nt: TGCAGCGTTGAAGGGGGGGAAACTGAAGCTTTCTTT
cdr3_aa: CSVEGGETEAFF

clone_size: few
v_call: TRBV5-6
j_call: TRBJ1-5
d_call: TRBD1
cdr3_nt: TGTGCCAGCAGCCTCGGGACAGGGGGCTATAGCAATCAGCCCCAGCATTTT
cdr3_aa: CASSLGTGGYSNQPQHF

clone_size: -
v_call: TRBV7-9
j_call: TRBJ2-7
d_call: TRBD1
cdr3_nt: TGTGCCAGCAGCTTATTCGGACAGGGGTCCTACGAGCAGTACTTC
cdr3_aa: CASSLFGQGSYEQYF

clone_size: -
v_call: TRBV5-1
j_call: TRBJ2-1
d_call: -
cdr3_nt: TGCGCCAGCAGCGTAGATACCAATTACAATGAGCAGTTCTTC
cdr3_aa: CASSVDTNYNEQFF

clone_size: -
v_call: TRBV6-5
j_call: TRBJ1-2
d_call: TRBD1
cdr3_nt: TGTGCCAGCAGTTCCAAGGACAGGGGGCGAACTGGCTACACCTTC
cdr3_aa: CASSSKDRGRTGYTF

clone_size: -
v_call: TRBV29-1
j_call: TRBJ2-7
d_call: TRBD1
cdr3_nt: TGCAGCGGCGGGATGGTATCGACAGGGGTCCACGAGCAGTACTTC
cdr3_aa: CSGGMVSTGVHEQYF

clone_size: -
v_call: TRBV14
j_call: TRBJ2-7
d_call: -
cdr3_nt: TGTGCCAGCAGCCCCGAGACAGTCACCTACGAGCAGTACTTC
cdr3_aa: CASSPETVTYEQYF

clone_size: -
v_call: TRBV7-8
j_call: TRBJ2-7
d_call: TRBD2
cdr3_nt: TGTGCCAGCAGCACCCGAACTAGCGGGGGCCCCTCGAGAGAGCAGTACTTC
cdr3_aa: CASSTRTSGGPSREQYF

clone_size: -
v_call: TRBV5-6
j_call: TRBJ2-7
d_call: TRBD1
cdr3_nt: TGTGCCAGCAGCTTGGGACAGGGTCTCAACGAGCAGTACTTC
cdr3_aa: CASSLGQGLNEQYF

clone_size: -
v_call: TRBV9
j_call: TRBJ2-5
d_call: -
cdr3_nt: TGTGCCAGCAGCGTAGCCGGCAGTTCGGCGGGGACCCAGTACTTC
cdr3_aa: CASSVAGSSAGTQYF

clone_size: -
v_call: TRBV6-1
j_call: TRBJ2-3
d_call: TRBD1
cdr3_nt: TGTGCCAGCAGCGGACAGGGGCGGGGGACAGATACGCAGTATTTT
cdr3_aa: CASSGQGRGTDTQYF

clone_size: -
v_call: TRBV5-4
j_call: TRBJ2-7
d_call: TRBD1
cdr3_nt: TGTGCCAGCAGCTTTGCCGGGACAGGGGCCTACGAGCAGTACTTC
cdr3_aa: CASSFAGTGAYEQYF

clone_size: -
v_call: TRBV19
j_call: TRBJ2-2
d_call: TRBD1
cdr3_nt: TGTGCCAGTAGTGTGCAGGGGGCAAACGGGGAGCTGTTTTTT
cdr3_aa: CASSVQGANGELFF

clone_size: once
v_call: TRBV5-6
j_call: TRBJ2-6
d_call: -
cdr3_nt: TGTGCCAGCAGCGTGACGGGTGGGGCTGAGGGGGCCAACGTCCTGACTTTC
cdr3_aa: CASSVTGGAEGANVLTF

clone_size: many
v_call: TRBV4-1
j_call: TRBJ2-1
d_call: TRBD2
cdr3_nt: TGCGCCAGCAGCCAACCGACTAGCGGGAGATACAATGAGCAGTTCTTC
cdr3_aa: CASSQPTSGRYNEQFF

clone_size: -
v_call: TRBV5-1
j_call: TRBJ1-2
d_call: -
cdr3_nt: TGCGCCAGCAGCTTGGACGGGACATCCTATGGCTACACCTTC
cdr3_aa: CASSLDGTSYGYTF

clone_size: -
v_call: TRBV28
j_call: TRBJ1-1
d_call: -
cdr3_nt: TGTGCCAGCAGTTTCGAGACAGAGAACACTGAAGCTTTCTTT
cdr3_aa: CASSFETENTEAFF

clone_size: -
v_call: TRBV18
j_call: TRBJ2-7
d_call: TRBD2
cdr3_nt: TGTGCCAGCTCAAGGCTAGCGGACTACGAGCAGTACTTC
cdr3_aa: CASSRLADYEQYF

clone_size: once
v_call: TRBV29-1
j_call: TRBJ2-2
d_call: -
cdr3_nt: TGCAGCGTTGACGGCGGGACCGTCACCGGGGAGCTGTTTTTT
cdr3_aa: CSVDGGTVTGELFF

clone_size: -
v_call: TRBV15
j_call: TRBJ2-2
d_call: -
cdr3_nt: TGTGCCACCAGCAGAGGCGGGCTCGAAACCGGGGAGCTGTTTTTT
cdr3_aa: CATSRGGLETGELFF

clone_size: once
v_call: TRBV21-1
j_call: TRBJ2-1
d_call: -
cdr3_nt: TGTGCCAGCAGTCACAGGGAGACAAAAGACAATGAGCAGTTCTTC
cdr3_aa: CASSHRETKDNEQFF

clone_size: -
v_call: TRBV4-2
j_call: TRBJ1-5
d_call: -
cdr3_nt: TGTGCCAGCAGCCAAGAGGTTTCAAGGCAGGGGATGGGCAATCAGCCCCAGCATTTT
cdr3_aa: CASSQEVSRQGMGNQPQHF

clone_size: -
v_call: TRBV2
j_call: TRBJ2-7
d_call: -
cdr3_nt: TGTGCCAGCAGCCCAGGGGTCAACGAGCAGTACTTC
cdr3_aa: CASSPGVNEQYF

clone_size: -
v_call: TRBV29-1
j_call: TRBJ2-7
d_call: TRBD1
cdr3_nt: TGCAGCGTTGAAGATCTTAGGACAGGGGGAAATTACGAGCAGTACTTC
cdr3_aa: CSVEDLRTGGNYEQYF

clone_size: -
v_call: TRBV28
j_call: TRBJ1-2
d_call: -
cdr3_nt: TGTGCCAGCAGGGATTTCACAGGGTTGGGTTCTGGCTACACCTTC
cdr3_aa: CASRDFTGLGSGYTF

clone_size: few
v_call: TRBV7-3
j_call: TRBJ2-1
d_call: -
cdr3_nt: TGTGCCAGCAGCGAAGGGACATCCAGGGGCATGGGGCAGTTCTTC
cdr3_aa: CASSEGTSRGMGQFF

clone_size: -
v_call: TRBV7-9
j_call: TRBJ1-5
d_call: -
cdr3_nt: TGTGCCAGCAGCTTAGAACAGGGACCAGCTTATAGCAATCAGCCCCAGCATTTT
cdr3_aa: CASSLEQGPAYSNQPQHF

clone_size: once
v_call: TRBV7-3
j_call: TRBJ2-5
d_call: -
cdr3_nt: TGTGCCAGCAGCTTCGGCGGGGGCCGCGAGACCCAGTACTTC
cdr3_aa: CASSFGGGRETQYF

clone_size: -
v_call: TRBV27
j_call: TRBJ2-7
d_call: -
cdr3_nt: TGTGCCAGCAGTTTGAGCGGGCGGCAACTCTACGAGCAGTACTTC
cdr3_aa: CASSLSGRQLYEQYF